This TCR beta chain was captured in a study of read filtering for tumor transcriptome and immune sequencing. Turning to the study itself: Patients were about 17 male and 11 to 15 female, mean age roughly 68 years, range about 47 to 85. Study observations and caveats: Correlation between methods rose after single-read clonotypes were removed.

Molecular barcoded adaptors covering alpha/delta and beta/gamma chains were used on roughly 400 ng RNA. TCRdb ran MiXCR on the reads and lists one entry per CDR3 protein. Of some 19,000 distinct CDR3 sequences detected, around 21% appear once; the ten largest clones hold 24%. Turning to this clonotype: Its antigen is undetermined.

Looked up from germline, CDR1 is MNHEY and CDR2 is SMNVEV (reference sequence). Deletions cut 0 bases from V and 3 bases from J, with 15 bases between. The CDR3 contains 16 residues. The sample consisted of a population of CD138-negative cells sorted from bone marrow. The chain joins TRBV27 to TRBJ2-7, with a tentative D call TRBD1 (6 bases). The TCR sequence derives from a donor at least 40 years old with multiple myeloma. The CDR3, as DNA: TGTGCCAGCAGTTTATCGCCGGACAGCTCTTTCTACGAGCAGTACTTC. This encodes CASSLSPDSSFYEQYF.